The rows below give T cell receptor beta chains drawn from one sample of a study of blood T cells in healthy people across ages. MiXCR, run by TCRdb on the 5' RACE reads, gives a single entry per CDR3 protein. Counted here are fewer than 650,000 distinct CDR3 sequences, about a quarter occurring once; the ten biggest clones make up over 3.5%. In addition, the sample was reused for a study of T cells of mothers and their children.

Input material: blood. These receptors were collected from a boy aged 2 to 10 in good health. CDR3s include the opening cysteine and the closing phenylalanine or tryptophan. D genes are given only for firm matches. Clone size is shown for a subset of rows, as once, few, many or a class of expanded clone.

len: 14; d_gene: NA; j_gene: TRBJ1-5; abundance: NA; v_gene: TRBV2; CDR3nt: TGTGCCAGCAGTGAAGGGCAGATCGATCAGCCCCAGCATTTT; CDR3aa: CASSEGQIDQPQHF
len: 11; d_gene: NA; j_gene: TRBJ1-1; abundance: NA; v_gene: TRBV28; CDR3nt: TGTGCCAGCACCGTGAACACTGAAGCTTTCTTT; CDR3aa: CASTVNTEAFF
len: 15; d_gene: TRBD1; j_gene: TRBJ1-2; abundance: NA; v_gene: TRBV7-8; CDR3nt: TGTGCCAGCAGCCACGGACAGGGGGCTAACTATGGCTACACCTTC; CDR3aa: CASSHGQGANYGYTF
len: 12; d_gene: TRBD1; j_gene: TRBJ2-7; abundance: NA; v_gene: TRBV7-9; CDR3nt: TGTGCCAGCAGCCCCCACAGGGGGGAGCAGTACTTC; CDR3aa: CASSPHRGEQYF
len: 16; d_gene: NA; j_gene: TRBJ1-5; abundance: few; v_gene: TRBV6-6; CDR3nt: TGTGCCAGCAGTTTCGGGAGTGGGGGCGCGGGGCAGCCCCAGCATTTT; CDR3aa: CASSFGSGGAGQPQHF
len: 19; d_gene: NA; j_gene: TRBJ2-6; abundance: NA; v_gene: TRBV7-8; CDR3nt: TGTGCCAGCAGCTATGAAGACAGGTTCTTTTACTCTGGGGCCAACGTCCTGACTTTC; CDR3aa: CASSYEDRFFYSGANVLTF
len: 15; d_gene: TRBD2; j_gene: TRBJ2-3; abundance: few; v_gene: TRBV19; CDR3nt: TGTGCCAGTAGTATCTCAGCGGGGGTCCCAGATACGCAGTATTTT; CDR3aa: CASSISAGVPDTQYF
len: 17; d_gene: NA; j_gene: TRBJ1-4; abundance: NA; v_gene: TRBV7-9; CDR3nt: TGTGCCAGCAGCTCGACCGGGGGTTTTGGTACTAATGAAAAACTGTTTTTT; CDR3aa: CASSSTGGFGTNEKLFF
len: 14; d_gene: NA; j_gene: TRBJ2-1; abundance: NA; v_gene: TRBV12-3/TRBV12-4; CDR3nt: TGTGCCAGCAGTTTAATGGACGGATACAATGAGCAGTTCTTC; CDR3aa: CASSLMDGYNEQFF
len: 16; d_gene: NA; j_gene: TRBJ1-2; abundance: NA; v_gene: TRBV6-6; CDR3nt: TGTGCCAGCAGTTACTCGAAGGTAGCATTAGAGGATGGCTACACCTTC; CDR3aa: CASSYSKVALEDGYTF
len: 13; d_gene: NA; j_gene: TRBJ2-5; abundance: few; v_gene: TRBV29-1; CDR3nt: TGCAGCGTTGAGTCCAGCGCCAAAGAGACCCAGTACTTC; CDR3aa: CSVESSAKETQYF
len: 12; d_gene: NA; j_gene: TRBJ2-3; abundance: NA; v_gene: TRBV6-2/TRBV6-3; CDR3nt: TGTGCCAGCAGTGCCGGGGCAGATACGCAGTATTTT; CDR3aa: CASSAGADTQYF
len: 18; d_gene: TRBD1; j_gene: TRBJ1-2; abundance: few; v_gene: TRBV3-1; CDR3nt: TGTGCCAGCAGCCAAAAATTGAAGAGGGACAGAGCGACCTATGGCTACACCTTC; CDR3aa: CASSQKLKRDRATYGYTF
len: 14; d_gene: TRBD1; j_gene: TRBJ1-6; abundance: NA; v_gene: TRBV4-1; CDR3nt: TGCGCCAGCAGCCAAGGACAGGGGATGAGGCCCCTCCACTTT; CDR3aa: CASSQGQGMRPLHF
len: 12; d_gene: TRBD1; j_gene: TRBJ2-7; abundance: NA; v_gene: TRBV10-3; CDR3nt: TGTGCCATCAGGGGGACAGTCTACGAGCAGTACTTC; CDR3aa: CAIRGTVYEQYF
len: 14; d_gene: NA; j_gene: TRBJ2-1; abundance: NA; v_gene: TRBV14; CDR3nt: TGTGCCAGCAGCCTAGTGAAGGGTACCAATGAGCAGTTCTTC; CDR3aa: CASSLVKGTNEQFF
len: 15; d_gene: TRBD1; j_gene: TRBJ2-7; abundance: once; v_gene: TRBV18; CDR3nt: TGTGCCAGCTCACCAACAGGGGGAACCCTCTACGAGCAGTACTTC; CDR3aa: CASSPTGGTLYEQYF
len: 14; d_gene: TRBD1; j_gene: TRBJ2-1; abundance: few; v_gene: TRBV12-3/TRBV12-4; CDR3nt: TGTGCCAGCAGTCGGACAGGGGGCTTTAATGAGCAGTTCTTC; CDR3aa: CASSRTGGFNEQFF
len: 13; d_gene: NA; j_gene: TRBJ2-7; abundance: few; v_gene: TRBV20-1; CDR3nt: TGCAGTGCTATGGACTATACCTCCTACGAGCAGTACTTC; CDR3aa: CSAMDYTSYEQYF
len: 13; d_gene: NA; j_gene: TRBJ2-7; abundance: NA; v_gene: TRBV10-3; CDR3nt: TGTGCCATCAGTGTACAGGGTCCCGGCGAGCAGTACTTC; CDR3aa: CAISVQGPGEQYF
len: 16; d_gene: NA; j_gene: TRBJ2-1; abundance: NA; v_gene: TRBV11-2; CDR3nt: TGTGCCAGCAGCTTAGATGTCAGCGGAACCTACAATGAGCAGTTCTTC; CDR3aa: CASSLDVSGTYNEQFF
len: 15; d_gene: NA; j_gene: TRBJ2-1; abundance: NA; v_gene: TRBV29-1; CDR3nt: TGCAGCGTTGTGGCGGATATAAGATTAGGTAATGAGCAGTTCTTC; CDR3aa: CSVVADIRLGNEQFF
len: 17; d_gene: TRBD1; j_gene: TRBJ1-1; abundance: NA; v_gene: TRBV18; CDR3nt: TGTGCCAGCTCAGATCGACAGGGAAGGGGATGGAACACTGAAGCTTTCTTT; CDR3aa: CASSDRQGRGWNTEAFF
len: 16; d_gene: TRBD2; j_gene: TRBJ2-1; abundance: few; v_gene: TRBV6-6; CDR3nt: TGTGCCAGCAGTCCCCGTAGCGGGAGAAGCTACAATGAGCAGTTCTTC; CDR3aa: CASSPRSGRSYNEQFF
len: 12; d_gene: NA; j_gene: TRBJ1-2; abundance: NA; v_gene: TRBV29-1; CDR3nt: TGCAGCGTTGTGGGGGCGCGGGATGGCTACACCTTC; CDR3aa: CSVVGARDGYTF
len: 14; d_gene: TRBD2; j_gene: TRBJ2-7; abundance: NA; v_gene: TRBV9; CDR3nt: TGTGCCAGCAGCCCAAAAGGACTAGCGGGAGAGCAGTACTTC; CDR3aa: CASSPKGLAGEQYF
len: 13; d_gene: NA; j_gene: TRBJ2-1; abundance: few; v_gene: TRBV6-5; CDR3nt: TGTGCCAGCAGTTACTCCAGAGTCGGTGAGCAGTTCTTC; CDR3aa: CASSYSRVGEQFF
len: 16; d_gene: TRBD2; j_gene: TRBJ2-1; abundance: NA; v_gene: TRBV3-1; CDR3nt: TGTGCCAGCAGCCAAGATCTAGCGGGAGCCTACAATGAGCAGTTCTTC; CDR3aa: CASSQDLAGAYNEQFF
len: 15; d_gene: TRBD2; j_gene: TRBJ2-1; abundance: few; v_gene: TRBV29-1; CDR3nt: TGCAGCGTTGATTGGACTAGCGGGAGCGTCTATGAGCAGTTCTTC; CDR3aa: CSVDWTSGSVYEQFF
len: 15; d_gene: NA; j_gene: TRBJ2-7; abundance: few; v_gene: TRBV15; CDR3nt: TGTGCCACCAGGAGCAATAGCGGTCCTAGGGACGAGCAGTACTTC; CDR3aa: CATRSNSGPRDEQYF
len: 15; d_gene: NA; j_gene: TRBJ1-5; abundance: few; v_gene: TRBV4-3; CDR3nt: TGCGCCAGCAGCCAAGAAACAGGGAACGATCAGCCCCAGCATTTT; CDR3aa: CASSQETGNDQPQHF
len: 15; d_gene: TRBD1; j_gene: TRBJ1-6; abundance: NA; v_gene: TRBV7-9; CDR3nt: TGTGCCAGCAGATCATCCGGGACAGGGGGCTCACCCCTCCACTTT; CDR3aa: CASRSSGTGGSPLHF
len: 12; d_gene: TRBD1; j_gene: TRBJ1-2; abundance: NA; v_gene: TRBV28; CDR3nt: TGTGCCAGCAGTTCAGGGGGCGGAGGCTGCACCTTC; CDR3aa: CASSSGGGGCTF
len: 18; d_gene: TRBD2; j_gene: TRBJ2-4; abundance: few; v_gene: TRBV15; CDR3nt: TGTGCCACCAGCAGACCACGACTAGCGGGACTAGCCAAAAACATTCAGTACTTC; CDR3aa: CATSRPRLAGLAKNIQYF
len: 13; d_gene: NA; j_gene: TRBJ2-5; abundance: few; v_gene: TRBV18; CDR3nt: TGTGCCAGCTCCTCCCCGAAGGAAGAGACCCAGTACTTC; CDR3aa: CASSSPKEETQYF
len: 12; d_gene: NA; j_gene: TRBJ2-5; abundance: few; v_gene: TRBV3-1; CDR3nt: TGTGCCACTTCCCCCCCGCTTGGGACCCAGTACTTC; CDR3aa: CATSPPLGTQYF
len: 16; d_gene: NA; j_gene: TRBJ1-1; abundance: NA; v_gene: TRBV27; CDR3nt: TGTGCCAGCAGCCCTCAGGGTGGGAGGCTCGGCACTGAAGCTTTCTTT; CDR3aa: CASSPQGGRLGTEAFF
len: 13; d_gene: NA; j_gene: TRBJ1-1; abundance: NA; v_gene: TRBV14; CDR3nt: TGTGCCAGCAGCCAAAACCGGGGCACTGAAGCTTTCTTT; CDR3aa: CASSQNRGTEAFF
len: 14; d_gene: TRBD1; j_gene: TRBJ2-7; abundance: few; v_gene: TRBV20-1; CDR3nt: TGCAGTGCTACCGGGACAGGGGATTTCTACGAGCAGTACTTC; CDR3aa: CSATGTGDFYEQYF
len: 12; d_gene: NA; j_gene: TRBJ1-6; abundance: few; v_gene: TRBV20-1; CDR3nt: TGCAGTGCCATTGGGAGGGAAGAGACCCTCCACTTT; CDR3aa: CSAIGREETLHF
len: 15; d_gene: TRBD2; j_gene: TRBJ2-7; abundance: NA; v_gene: TRBV29-1; CDR3nt: TGCAGCGCCTGGACTAGCGGGACCACGCGCTACGAGCAGTACTTC; CDR3aa: CSAWTSGTTRYEQYF
len: 16; d_gene: NA; j_gene: TRBJ1-4; abundance: many; v_gene: TRBV12-3/TRBV12-4; CDR3nt: TGTGCCAGCAGTCCCCATGGAAGGGGAGGGGATGAAAAACTGTTTTTT; CDR3aa: CASSPHGRGGDEKLFF
len: 13; d_gene: NA; j_gene: TRBJ2-7; abundance: few; v_gene: TRBV30; CDR3nt: TGTGCCTGGAGCCAGGTTAGCTCCTACGAGCAGTACTTC; CDR3aa: CAWSQVSSYEQYF
len: 15; d_gene: TRBD1; j_gene: TRBJ2-7; abundance: few; v_gene: TRBV5-1; CDR3nt: TGCGCCAGCAGCAATGGACAGGGAACCTCCTACGAGCAGTACTTC; CDR3aa: CASSNGQGTSYEQYF
len: 14; d_gene: TRBD1; j_gene: TRBJ1-2; abundance: few; v_gene: TRBV3-1; CDR3nt: TGTGCCAGCAGCCCCCAGGACAGGGGGCAGGGCTACACCTTC; CDR3aa: CASSPQDRGQGYTF